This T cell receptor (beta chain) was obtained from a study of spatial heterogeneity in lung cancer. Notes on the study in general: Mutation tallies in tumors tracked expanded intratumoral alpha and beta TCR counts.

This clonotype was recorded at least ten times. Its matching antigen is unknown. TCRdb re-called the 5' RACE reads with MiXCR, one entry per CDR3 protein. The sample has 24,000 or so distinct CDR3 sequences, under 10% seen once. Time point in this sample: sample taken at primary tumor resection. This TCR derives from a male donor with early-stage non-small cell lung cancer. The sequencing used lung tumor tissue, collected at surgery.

The CDR3 nucleotides read TGTGCCAGCAGTTTTCGAGAGACCCAGTACTTC. Translating gives CASSFRETQYF. The rearrangement joins TRBV27 to TRBJ2-5; D is unresolved. V was shortened by 3 bases and J by 4 bases, with 3 bases between the two germline ends. The CDR3 runs to 11 residues. Germline V CDR1 and CDR2: MNHEY, SMNVEV (reference sequence).